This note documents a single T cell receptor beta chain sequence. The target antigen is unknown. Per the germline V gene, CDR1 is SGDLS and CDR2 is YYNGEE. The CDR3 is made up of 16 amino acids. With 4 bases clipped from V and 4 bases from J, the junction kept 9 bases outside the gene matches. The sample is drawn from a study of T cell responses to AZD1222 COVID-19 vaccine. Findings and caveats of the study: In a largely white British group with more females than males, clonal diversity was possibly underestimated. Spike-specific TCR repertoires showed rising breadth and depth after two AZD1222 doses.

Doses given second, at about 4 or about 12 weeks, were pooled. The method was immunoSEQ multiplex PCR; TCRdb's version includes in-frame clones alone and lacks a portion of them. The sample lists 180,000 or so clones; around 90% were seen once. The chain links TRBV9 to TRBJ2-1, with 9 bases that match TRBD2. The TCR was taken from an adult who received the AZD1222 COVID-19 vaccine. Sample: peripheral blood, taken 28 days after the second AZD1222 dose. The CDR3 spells CASSPPASGTYNEQFF. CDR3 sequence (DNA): TGTGCCAGCAGCCCCCCGGCTAGCGGGACTTACAATGAGCAGTTCTTC.